The clone carrying this T cell receptor beta chain was counted many times. The antigen is undetermined. The protocol attached unique molecular identifiers to individual cDNA molecules. From the 5' RACE reads, TCRdb called clonotypes with MiXCR, one entry per CDR3 protein. Of 50,000 or so distinct CDR3 sequences listed, 3.5% to 4.5% are singletons. The sample belongs to a study of early T cells in non-severe SARS-CoV-2 infection. Whole-study context: Sequencing used unsorted whole-blood bulk RNA, so chains lack pairing.

Germline assignment: CDR1 DFQATT and CDR2 SNEGSKA (reference sequence). The CDR3 covers 13 residues. Trimming pared 5 bases from V and 5 bases from J, leaving 15 bases between. Study-wide points: Clonotype matching in VDJdb favored anti-spike CD8 responses and did not capture private and CD4 specificities.

Material for sequencing was whole blood. This receptor was identified in an adult who was a healthcare worker with PCR-confirmed SARS-CoV-2 infection or an uninfected control (not recorded which). The chain carries TRBV20-1 and TRBJ2-5; D possibly corresponds to TRBD1 (6 bases). The CDR3: CSACPTGFETQYF. In nucleotides, the CDR3 is TGCAGTGCTTGCCCAACAGGGTTCGAGACCCAGTACTTC.